Detailed here is one T cell receptor beta chain. Its cognate antigen is unknown. The CDR3 is made up of 13 amino acids. The junction had 1 base not matched to a gene; V was cut back by 6 bases and J by 2 bases. The germline V gene encodes CDR1 ENHRY and CDR2 SYGVKD. These data come from a study of T-cell reconstitution after alpha-beta-depleted transplantation in children. Broader study findings: Reported findings indicate that, about two months after transplant, alpha-beta T cells came from several hundred expanded clones, which were derived from non-depleted graft cells.

Preparation of the TCRbeta library used unique molecular identifiers. TCRdb redid the calling of the PCR reads with MiXCR, one entry per CDR3 protein. The sample carries about 32,000 distinct CDR3 sequences, 5% to 7.5% recorded once. This chain connects TRBV10-3 to TRBJ2-7, with 10 bases lining up with TRBD1. The receptor comes from a child in the first two years of life who had a stem cell transplant for acute myeloid leukemia, so the T cells may come from the graft donor. The input for sequencing was peripheral blood, taken 60 days after TCRalphabeta/CD19-depleted stem cell transplant. This CDR3 is CAISGQGAYEQYF. The CDR3 bases are TGTGCCATCAGCGGACAGGGGGCCTACGAGCAGTACTTC.